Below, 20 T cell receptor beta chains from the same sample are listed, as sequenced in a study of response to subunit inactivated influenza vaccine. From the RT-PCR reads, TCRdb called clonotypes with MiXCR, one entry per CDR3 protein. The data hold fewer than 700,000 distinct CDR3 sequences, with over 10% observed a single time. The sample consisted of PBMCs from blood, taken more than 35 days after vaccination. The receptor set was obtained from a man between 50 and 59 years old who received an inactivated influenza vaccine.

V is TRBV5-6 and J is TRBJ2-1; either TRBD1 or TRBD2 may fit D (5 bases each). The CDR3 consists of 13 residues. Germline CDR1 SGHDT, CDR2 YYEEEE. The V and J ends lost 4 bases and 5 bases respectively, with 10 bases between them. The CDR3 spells CASSNRGHNEQFF. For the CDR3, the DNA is TGTGCCAGCAGCAACCGGGGCCACAATGAGCAGTTCTTC.

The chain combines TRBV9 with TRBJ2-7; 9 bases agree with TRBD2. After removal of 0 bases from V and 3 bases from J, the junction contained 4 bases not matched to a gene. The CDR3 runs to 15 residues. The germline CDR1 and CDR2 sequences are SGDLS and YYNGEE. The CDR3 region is CASSVGSGSYYEQYF. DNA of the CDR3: TGTGCCAGCAGCGTAGGTAGCGGGAGTTACTACGAGCAGTACTTC.

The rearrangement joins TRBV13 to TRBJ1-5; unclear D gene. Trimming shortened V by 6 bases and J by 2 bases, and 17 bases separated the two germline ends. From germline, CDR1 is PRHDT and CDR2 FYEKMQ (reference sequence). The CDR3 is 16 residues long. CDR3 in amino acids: CASRVIKRVGNQPQHF. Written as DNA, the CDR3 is TGTGCCAGCAGAGTCATAAAAAGGGTGGGCAATCAGCCCCAGCATTTT.

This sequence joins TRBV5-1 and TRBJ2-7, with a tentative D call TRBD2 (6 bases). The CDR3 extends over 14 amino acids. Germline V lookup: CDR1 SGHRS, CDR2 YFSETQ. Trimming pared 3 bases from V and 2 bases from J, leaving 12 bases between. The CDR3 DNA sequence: TGCGCCAGCAGCTGGGCGGAGGGGACCTACGAGCAGTACTTC. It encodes CASSWAEGTYEQYF.

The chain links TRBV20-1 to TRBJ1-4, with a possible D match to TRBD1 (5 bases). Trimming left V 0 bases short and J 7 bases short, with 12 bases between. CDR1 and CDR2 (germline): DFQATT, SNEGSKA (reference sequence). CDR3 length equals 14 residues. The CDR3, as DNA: TGCAGTGCTAGAGATTGGGGGAACAGTGAAAAACTGTTTTTT. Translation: CSARDWGNSEKLFF.

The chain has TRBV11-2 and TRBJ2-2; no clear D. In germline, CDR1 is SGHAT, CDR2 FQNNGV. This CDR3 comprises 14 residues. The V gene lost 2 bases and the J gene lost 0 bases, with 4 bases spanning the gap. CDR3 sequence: CASSLNSNTGELFF. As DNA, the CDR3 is TGTGCCAGCAGCTTAAACTCGAACACCGGGGAGCTGTTTTTT.

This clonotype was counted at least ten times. DNA for the CDR3: TGTGCCAGCAGCCGGGGTGGTGGAAACACCATATATTTT. This sequence encodes CASSRGGGNTIYF. J is TRBJ1-3 and V is TRBV6-6; no firm D call. The CDR3 length is 13 residues. Germline CDR1 MNHNY, CDR2 SVGAGI (reference sequence). Trimming pared 6 bases from V and 3 bases from J, leaving 9 bases between.

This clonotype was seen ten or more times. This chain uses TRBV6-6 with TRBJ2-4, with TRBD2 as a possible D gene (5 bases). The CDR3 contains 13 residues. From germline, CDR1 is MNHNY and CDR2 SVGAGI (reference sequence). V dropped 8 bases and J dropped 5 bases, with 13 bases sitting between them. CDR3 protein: CASCKGRENIQYF. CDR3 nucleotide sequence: TGTGCCAGCTGTAAAGGGCGGGAAAACATTCAGTACTTC.

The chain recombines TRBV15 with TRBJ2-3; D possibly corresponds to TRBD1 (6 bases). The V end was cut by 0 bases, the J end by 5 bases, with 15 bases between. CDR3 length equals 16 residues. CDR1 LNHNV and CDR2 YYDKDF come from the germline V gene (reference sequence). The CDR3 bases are TGTGCCACCAGCAGAGATCGAACGACAGGTTTAGATACGCAGTATTTT. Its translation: CATSRDRTTGLDTQYF.

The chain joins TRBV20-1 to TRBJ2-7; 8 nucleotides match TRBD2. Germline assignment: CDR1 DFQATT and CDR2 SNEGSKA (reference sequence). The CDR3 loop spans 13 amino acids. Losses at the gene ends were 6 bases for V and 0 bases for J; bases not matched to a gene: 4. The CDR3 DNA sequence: TGCAGTGCGTATAGCGGGAACTCCTACGAGCAGTACTTC. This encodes CSAYSGNSYEQYF.

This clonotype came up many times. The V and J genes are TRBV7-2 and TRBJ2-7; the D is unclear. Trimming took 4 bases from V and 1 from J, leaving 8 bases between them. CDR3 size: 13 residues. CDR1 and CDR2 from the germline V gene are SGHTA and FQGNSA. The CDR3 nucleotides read TGTGCCAGCAGCTCTGCAACTTCCTACGAGCAGTACTTC. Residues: CASSSATSYEQYF. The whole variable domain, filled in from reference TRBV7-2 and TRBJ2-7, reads GAGVSQSPSNKVTEKGKDVELRCDPISGHTALYWYRQSLGQGLEFLIYFQGNSAPDKSGLPSDRFSAERTGGSVSTLTIQRTQQEDSAVYLCASSSATSYEQYFGPGTRLTVT.

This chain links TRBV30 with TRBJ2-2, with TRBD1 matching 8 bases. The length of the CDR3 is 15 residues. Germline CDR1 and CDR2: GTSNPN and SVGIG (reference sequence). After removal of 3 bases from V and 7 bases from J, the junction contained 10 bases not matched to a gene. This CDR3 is CAWSRDRSSGGELFF. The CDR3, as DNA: TGTGCCTGGAGCCGGGACAGGTCGTCAGGCGGGGAGCTGTTTTTT.

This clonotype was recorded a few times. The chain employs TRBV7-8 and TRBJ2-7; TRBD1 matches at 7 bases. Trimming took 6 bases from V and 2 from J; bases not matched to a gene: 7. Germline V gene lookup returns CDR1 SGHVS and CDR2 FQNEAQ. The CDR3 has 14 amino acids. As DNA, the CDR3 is TGTGCCAGCAGATCGCGCGACAGGGCCTACGAGCAGTACTTC. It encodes CASRSRDRAYEQYF.

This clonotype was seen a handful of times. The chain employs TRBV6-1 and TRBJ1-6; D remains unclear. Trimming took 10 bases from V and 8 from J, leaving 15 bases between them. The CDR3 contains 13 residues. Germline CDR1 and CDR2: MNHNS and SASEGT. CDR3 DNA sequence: TGTGCCACCCGACAAGGATCCGATTCACCCCTCCACTTT. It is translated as CATRQGSDSPLHF.

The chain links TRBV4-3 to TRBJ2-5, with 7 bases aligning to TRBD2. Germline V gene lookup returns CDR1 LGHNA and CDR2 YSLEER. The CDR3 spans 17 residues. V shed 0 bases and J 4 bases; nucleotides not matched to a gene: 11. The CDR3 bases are TGCGCCAGCAGCCAAGATCTGGGGCGGGAGTATGGAGAGACCCAGTACTTC. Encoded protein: CASSQDLGREYGETQYF.

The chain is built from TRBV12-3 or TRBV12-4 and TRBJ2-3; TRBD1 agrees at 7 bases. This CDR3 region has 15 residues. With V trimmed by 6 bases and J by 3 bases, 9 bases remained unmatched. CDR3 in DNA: TGTGCCAGCAGCCCGATCAGGGGGATGACAGATACGCAGTATTTT. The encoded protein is CASSPIRGMTDTQYF.

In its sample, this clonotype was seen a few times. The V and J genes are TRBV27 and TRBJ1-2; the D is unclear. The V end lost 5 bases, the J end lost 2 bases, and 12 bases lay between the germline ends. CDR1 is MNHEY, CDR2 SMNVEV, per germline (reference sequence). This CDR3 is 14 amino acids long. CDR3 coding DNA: TGTGCCAGCAGTCCGACGGTAGGGAACTATGGCTACACCTTC. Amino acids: CASSPTVGNYGYTF.

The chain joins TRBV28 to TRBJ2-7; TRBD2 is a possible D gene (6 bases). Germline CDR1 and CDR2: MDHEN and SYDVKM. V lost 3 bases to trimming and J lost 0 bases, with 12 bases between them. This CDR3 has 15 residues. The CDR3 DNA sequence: TGTGCCAGCAGTTTCCCGGGGGTAGGCTCCTACGAGCAGTACTTC. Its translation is CASSFPGVGSYEQYF.

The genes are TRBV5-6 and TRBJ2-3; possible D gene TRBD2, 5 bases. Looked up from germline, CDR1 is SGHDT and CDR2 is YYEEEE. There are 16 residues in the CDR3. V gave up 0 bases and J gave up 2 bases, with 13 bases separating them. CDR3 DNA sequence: TGTGCCAGCAGCTTGGATAGCGCCGTCCTCACAGATACGCAGTATTTT. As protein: CASSLDSAVLTDTQYF.

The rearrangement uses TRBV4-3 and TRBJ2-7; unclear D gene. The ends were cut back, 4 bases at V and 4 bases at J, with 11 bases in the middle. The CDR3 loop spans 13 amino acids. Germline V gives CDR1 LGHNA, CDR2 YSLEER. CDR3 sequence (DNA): TGCGCCAGCAGCCCGTCGGAGACTTACGAGCAGTACTTC. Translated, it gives CASSPSETYEQYF.